This T cell receptor (beta chain) emerged from a study of technical replicates of blood from a few donors. Deletions cut 0 bases from V and 5 bases from J, with 14 bases between. The length of the CDR3 is 15 residues. Germline assignment: CDR1 SQVTM and CDR2 ANQGSEA. Clones were read by immunoSEQ multiplex PCR, and TCRdb kept only the in-frame ones, dropping some. Among tens of thousands of clones listed, approximately 94% were seen once. This clonotype was sampled from a human donor in good health. What was sequenced was T cells isolated from PBMCs. The gene calls are TRBV29-1 and TRBJ2-1; tentative D call: TRBD2 (6 bases). CDR3 DNA: TGCAGCGTTGAAGATGACGGGAGTCGGAACAATGAGCAGTTCTTC. Its translation is CSVEDDGSRNNEQFF.